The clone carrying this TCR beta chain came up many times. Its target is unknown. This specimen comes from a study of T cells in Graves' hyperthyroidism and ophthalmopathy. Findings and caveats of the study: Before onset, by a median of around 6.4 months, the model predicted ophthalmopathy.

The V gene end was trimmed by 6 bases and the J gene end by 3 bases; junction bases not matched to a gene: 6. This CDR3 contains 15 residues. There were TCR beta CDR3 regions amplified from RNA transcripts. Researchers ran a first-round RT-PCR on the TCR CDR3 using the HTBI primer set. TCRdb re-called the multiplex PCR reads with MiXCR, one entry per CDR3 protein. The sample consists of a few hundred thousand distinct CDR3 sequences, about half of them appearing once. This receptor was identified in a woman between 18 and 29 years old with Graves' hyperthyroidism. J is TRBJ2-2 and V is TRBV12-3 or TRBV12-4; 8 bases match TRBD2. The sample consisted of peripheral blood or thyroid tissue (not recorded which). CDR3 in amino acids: CASSSLAVDTGELFF. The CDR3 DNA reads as TGTGCCAGCAGCTCACTAGCGGTTGACACCGGGGAGCTGTTTTTT.